This is a list of T cell receptor beta chains from one sample in a study of identical twins. TCRdb recomputed calls from the 5' RACE reads with MiXCR, one row per CDR3 protein. Among hundreds of thousands of distinct CDR3 sequences listed, approximately 21% were seen once. These same data were also listed under a study on T cells expressing NK-cell markers.

Material for sequencing was PBMCs. The receptors derive from a woman aged 18-29 years in good health. CDR3s include the opening cysteine and the closing phenylalanine or tryptophan. Each record gives: CDR3 protein, CDR3 DNA, D gene, CDR3 length, J gene, clone size, V gene. The D gene is left open where the match is weak. The size entry is marked missing in some rows and otherwise reads once, few, many or a size class.

CDR3 protein: CSVSPSAGTDTQYF
CDR3 DNA: TGCAGTGTATCCCCCTCAGCGGGCACAGATACGCAGTATTTT
D gene: .
CDR3 length: 14
J gene: TRBJ2-3
clone size: few
V gene: TRBV20-1

CDR3 protein: CSASGQSYSNQPQHF
CDR3 DNA: TGCAGTGCTAGCGGACAGTCTTATAGCAATCAGCCCCAGCATTTT
D gene: .
CDR3 length: 15
J gene: TRBJ1-5
clone size: .
V gene: TRBV20-1

CDR3 protein: CATRWAGDQPQHF
CDR3 DNA: TGTGCCACCCGGTGGGCTGGGGATCAGCCCCAGCATTTT
D gene: .
CDR3 length: 13
J gene: TRBJ1-5
clone size: .
V gene: TRBV19

CDR3 protein: CSARGGRGQGAAGANVLTF
CDR3 DNA: TGCAGTGCTAGAGGAGGAAGGGGACAGGGGGCTGCCGGGGCCAACGTCCTGACTTTC
D gene: TRBD1
CDR3 length: 19
J gene: TRBJ2-6
clone size: many
V gene: TRBV20-1

CDR3 protein: CASSLHRDRDTGELFF
CDR3 DNA: TGTGCCAGCAGCCTCCACCGGGACAGGGACACCGGGGAGCTGTTTTTT
D gene: TRBD1
CDR3 length: 16
J gene: TRBJ2-2
clone size: many
V gene: TRBV25-1

CDR3 protein: CASFGRSNYEQYF
CDR3 DNA: TGTGCCAGCTTCGGCAGGTCTAACTACGAGCAGTACTTC
D gene: .
CDR3 length: 13
J gene: TRBJ2-7
clone size: few
V gene: TRBV6-1

CDR3 protein: CASSSPGQGEYGYTF
CDR3 DNA: TGTGCCAGCAGCTCTCCGGGACAGGGGGAATATGGCTACACCTTC
D gene: TRBD1
CDR3 length: 15
J gene: TRBJ1-2
clone size: few
V gene: TRBV13

CDR3 protein: CASSKCRLGGANVLTF
CDR3 DNA: TGTGCCAGCAGCAAATGTCGGCTCGGTGGGGCCAACGTCCTGACTTTC
D gene: .
CDR3 length: 16
J gene: TRBJ2-6
clone size: .
V gene: TRBV21-1

CDR3 protein: CASSWGGPNEQFF
CDR3 DNA: TGTGCCAGTAGTTGGGGGGGCCCCAATGAGCAGTTCTTC
D gene: .
CDR3 length: 13
J gene: TRBJ2-1
clone size: few
V gene: TRBV19

CDR3 protein: CASRPSGQRGHTGELFF
CDR3 DNA: TGTGCCAGCAGGCCTTCGGGGCAGCGGGGACACACCGGGGAGCTGTTTTTT
D gene: TRBD2
CDR3 length: 17
J gene: TRBJ2-2
clone size: .
V gene: TRBV6-1

CDR3 protein: CASSHNRWDTGELFF
CDR3 DNA: TGTGCCAGCAGCCACAACAGATGGGACACCGGGGAGCTGTTTTTT
D gene: .
CDR3 length: 15
J gene: TRBJ2-2
clone size: .
V gene: TRBV14

CDR3 protein: CASSFNGFGNEQFF
CDR3 DNA: TGCGCCAGCAGCTTTAACGGTTTCGGCAATGAGCAGTTCTTC
D gene: .
CDR3 length: 14
J gene: TRBJ2-1
clone size: few
V gene: TRBV5-1

CDR3 protein: CASSPATGDIRALHF
CDR3 DNA: TGTGCCAGCTCACCAGCGACAGGGGATATCAGGGCCCTCCACTTT
D gene: TRBD1
CDR3 length: 15
J gene: TRBJ1-6
clone size: few
V gene: TRBV18

CDR3 protein: CASSEGQGRYEQYF
CDR3 DNA: TGCGCCAGCTCTGAGGGACAGGGAAGATACGAGCAGTACTTC
D gene: TRBD1
CDR3 length: 14
J gene: TRBJ2-7
clone size: .
V gene: TRBV5-1

CDR3 protein: CSAAGTVFYEQYF
CDR3 DNA: TGCAGTGCTGCCGGGACAGTTTTCTACGAGCAGTACTTC
D gene: TRBD1
CDR3 length: 13
J gene: TRBJ2-7
clone size: many
V gene: TRBV20-1

CDR3 protein: CASRNSLDQPQHF
CDR3 DNA: TGCGCCAGCAGGAACAGCCTCGATCAGCCCCAGCATTTT
D gene: .
CDR3 length: 13
J gene: TRBJ1-5
clone size: .
V gene: TRBV5-1

CDR3 protein: CASTGGTNEKLFF
CDR3 DNA: TGTGCCAGCACGGGGGGAACTAATGAAAAACTGTTTTTT
D gene: .
CDR3 length: 13
J gene: TRBJ1-4
clone size: .
V gene: TRBV3-1